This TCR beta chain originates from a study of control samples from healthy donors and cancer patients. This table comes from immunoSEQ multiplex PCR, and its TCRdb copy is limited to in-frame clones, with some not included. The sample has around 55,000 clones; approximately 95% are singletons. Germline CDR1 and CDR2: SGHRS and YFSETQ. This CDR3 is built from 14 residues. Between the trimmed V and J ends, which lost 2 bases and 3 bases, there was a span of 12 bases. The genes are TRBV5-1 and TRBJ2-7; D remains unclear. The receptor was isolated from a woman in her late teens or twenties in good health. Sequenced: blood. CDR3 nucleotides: TGCGCCAGCAGCTTTAAAGGGTCCCACTACGAGCAGTACTTC. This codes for CASSFKGSHYEQYF.